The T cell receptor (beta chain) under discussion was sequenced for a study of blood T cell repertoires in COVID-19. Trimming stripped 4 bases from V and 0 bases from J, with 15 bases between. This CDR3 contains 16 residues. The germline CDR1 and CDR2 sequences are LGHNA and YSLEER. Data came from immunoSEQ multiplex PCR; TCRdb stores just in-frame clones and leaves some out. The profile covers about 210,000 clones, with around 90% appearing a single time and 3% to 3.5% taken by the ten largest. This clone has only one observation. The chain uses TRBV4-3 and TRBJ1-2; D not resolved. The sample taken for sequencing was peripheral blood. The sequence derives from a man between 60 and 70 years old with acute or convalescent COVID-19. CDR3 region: CASSPGLGRSNYGYTF. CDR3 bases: TGCGCCAGCAGCCCCGGTTTGGGCAGATCTAACTATGGCTACACCTTC.